Listed here are 7 T cell receptor beta chains from one sample, sequenced in a study of blood T cell repertoires in COVID-19. Profiling relied on immunoSEQ multiplex PCR, and the TCRdb table lists in-frame clones only, not all of them. The table lists about 210,000 clones, about 79% of them singletons, with approximately 2.3% in the top ten. Material for sequencing was peripheral blood. The receptors shown here come from a man aged 40-49 years who had recovered from COVID-19.

This sequence joins TRBV6-2 or TRBV6-3 and TRBJ2-7; perhaps TRBD2 as D (6 bases). This CDR3 spans 14 amino acids. V lost 5 bases, J lost 2 bases, and 13 bases lay in between. The V gene's germline CDR1 is MNHEY and CDR2 SVGEGT. Here the CDR3 reads CASSPDGGTYEQYF. CDR3 DNA sequence: TGTGCCAGCAGTCCCGACGGGGGAACCTACGAGCAGTACTTC.

This clone turned up a few times. The genes are TRBV15 and TRBJ2-5; no reliable D call. Germline CDR1 is LNHNV and CDR2 is YYDKDF (reference sequence). V was pared by 3 bases and J by 2 bases, with 10 bases between. This CDR3 is built from 14 residues. The CDR3 nucleotides are TGTGCCACCAGCAGGAGGATCGAGCAAGAGACCCAGTACTTC. Its translation is CATSRRIEQETQYF. Full variable domain (missing parts from reference TRBV15 and TRBJ2-5): DAMVIQNPRYQVTQFGKPVTLSCSQTLNHNVMYWYQQKSSQAPKLLFHYYDKDFNNEADTPDNFQSRRPNTSFCFLDIRSPGLGDTAMYLCATSRRIEQETQYFGPGTRLLVL.

This clone was seen only a few times. V usage is TRBV29-1 and J usage is TRBJ1-1; 7 positions agree with TRBD1. The CDR3 loop spans 12 amino acids. Germline-derived CDR1 and CDR2 are SQVTM and ANQGSEA. V shed 5 bases and J 8 bases; nucleotides not matched to a gene: 8. CDR3 loop: CSVQNRGGEAFF. The CDR3 nucleotides read TGCAGCGTTCAAAACAGGGGTGGGGAAGCTTTCTTT.

The chain uses TRBV5-6 and TRBJ2-7; 8 bases agree with TRBD1. Trimming removed 5 bases from V and 4 bases from J; junction bases left unmatched: 5. The CDR3 is 13 residues long. In germline, CDR1 is SGHDT, CDR2 YYEEEE. CDR3 DNA: TGTGCCAGCAGTCCTCGGGACAGGTACGAGCAGTACTTC. Amino acid sequence: CASSPRDRYEQYF.

This clone appeared a few times. The gene calls are TRBV6-1 and TRBJ1-5; D unclear. This CDR3 spans 14 amino acids. CDR1 is MNHNS, CDR2 SASEGT, per germline. V dropped 7 bases and J dropped 7 bases, with 17 bases sitting between them. In nucleotides, the CDR3 is TGTGCCAGCAACCCACTAATCGGGGTGCAGCCCCAGCATTTT. It codes for CASNPLIGVQPQHF.

The chain links TRBV29-1 to TRBJ1-2; D possibly corresponds to TRBD1 (6 bases). CDR1 and CDR2 from the germline V gene are SQVTM and ANQGSEA. The CDR3 is made up of 13 amino acids. The V end was cut by 2 bases, the J end by 5 bases, with 12 bases between. The chain's CDR3 is CSVEMGRGYGYTF. DNA of the CDR3: TGCAGCGTTGAAATGGGCAGGGGTTATGGCTACACCTTC.

This chain links TRBV7-2 with TRBJ2-5; TRBD2 matches 10 bases. Germline V lookup: CDR1 SGHTA, CDR2 FQGNSA. This CDR3 contains 16 residues. The V and J ends lost 4 bases and 5 bases, in that order; junction bases with no gene match: 10. The CDR3 region is CASSWRGTSATETQYF. Written as DNA, the CDR3 is TGTGCCAGCAGCTGGAGAGGGACTAGCGCTACGGAGACCCAGTACTTC.